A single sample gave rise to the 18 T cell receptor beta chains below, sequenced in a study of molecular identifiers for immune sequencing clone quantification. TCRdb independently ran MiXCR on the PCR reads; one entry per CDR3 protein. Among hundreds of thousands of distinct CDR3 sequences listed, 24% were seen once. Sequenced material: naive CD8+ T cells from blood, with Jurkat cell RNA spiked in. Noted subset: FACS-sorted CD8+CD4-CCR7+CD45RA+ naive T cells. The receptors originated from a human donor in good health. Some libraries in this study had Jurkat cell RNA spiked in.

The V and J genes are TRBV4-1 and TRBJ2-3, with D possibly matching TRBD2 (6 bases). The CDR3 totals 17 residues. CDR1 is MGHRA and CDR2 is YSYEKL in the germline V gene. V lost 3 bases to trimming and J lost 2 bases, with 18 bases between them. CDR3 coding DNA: TGCGCCAGCAGCCATTCCGGGACTTCTACAAACACAGATACGCAGTATTTT. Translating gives CASSHSGTSTNTDTQYF.

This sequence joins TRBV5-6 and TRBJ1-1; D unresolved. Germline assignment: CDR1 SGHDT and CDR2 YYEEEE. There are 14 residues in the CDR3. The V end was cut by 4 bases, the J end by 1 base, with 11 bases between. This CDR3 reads CASSPWTRNTEAFF. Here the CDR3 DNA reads TGTGCCAGCAGCCCCTGGACCCGGAACACTGAAGCTTTCTTT.

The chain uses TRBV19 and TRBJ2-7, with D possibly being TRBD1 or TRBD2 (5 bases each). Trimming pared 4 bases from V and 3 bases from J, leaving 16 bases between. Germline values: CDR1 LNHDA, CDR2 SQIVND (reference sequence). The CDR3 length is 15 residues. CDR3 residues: CASSTPMGRLYEQYF. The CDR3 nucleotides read TGTGCCAGTAGTACCCCTATGGGACGGCTCTACGAGCAGTACTTC.

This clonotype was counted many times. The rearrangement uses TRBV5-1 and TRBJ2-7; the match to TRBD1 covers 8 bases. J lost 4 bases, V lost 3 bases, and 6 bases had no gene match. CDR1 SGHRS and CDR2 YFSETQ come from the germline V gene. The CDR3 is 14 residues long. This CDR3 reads CASSSSGGVYEQYF. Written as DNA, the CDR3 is TGCGCCAGCAGCTCATCAGGGGGCGTATACGAGCAGTACTTC.

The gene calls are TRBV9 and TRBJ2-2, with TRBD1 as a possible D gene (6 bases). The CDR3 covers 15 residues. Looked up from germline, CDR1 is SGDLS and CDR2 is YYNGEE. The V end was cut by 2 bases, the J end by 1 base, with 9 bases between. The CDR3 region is CASSVTRGNTGELFF. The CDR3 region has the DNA TGTGCCAGCAGCGTTACCAGGGGGAACACCGGGGAGCTGTTTTTT.

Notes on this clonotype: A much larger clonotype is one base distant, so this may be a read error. CDR3 DNA: TGTGCCAGCAGCACACGATCGGGTACCGAGGAGCTGTTTTTT. Translating it yields CASSTRSGTEELFF. The V and J genes are TRBV7-6 and TRBJ2-2, with D hard to call. The CDR3 is 14 residues long. Germline V gives CDR1 SGHVS, CDR2 FNYEAQ.

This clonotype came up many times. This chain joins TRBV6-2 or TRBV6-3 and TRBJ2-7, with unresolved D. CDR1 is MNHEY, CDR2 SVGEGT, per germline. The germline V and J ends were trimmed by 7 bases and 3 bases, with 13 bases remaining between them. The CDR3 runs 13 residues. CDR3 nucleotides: TGTGCCAGCACCCAGCAGCCTGGCTACGAGCAGTACTTC. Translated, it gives CASTQQPGYEQYF.

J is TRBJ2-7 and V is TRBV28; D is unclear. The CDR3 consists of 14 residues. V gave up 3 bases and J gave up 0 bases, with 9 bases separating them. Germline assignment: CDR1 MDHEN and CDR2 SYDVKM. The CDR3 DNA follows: TGTGCCAGCAGTTTCGGAAGCAACTCCTACGAGCAGTACTTC. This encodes CASSFGSNSYEQYF.

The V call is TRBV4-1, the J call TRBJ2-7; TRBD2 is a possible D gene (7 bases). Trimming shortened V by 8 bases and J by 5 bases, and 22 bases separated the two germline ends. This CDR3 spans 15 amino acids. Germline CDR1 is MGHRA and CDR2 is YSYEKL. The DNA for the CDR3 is TGCGCCAGCCGCAGGGGAGCGAGCGGGGAACACGAGCAGTACTTC. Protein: CASRRGASGEHEQYF.

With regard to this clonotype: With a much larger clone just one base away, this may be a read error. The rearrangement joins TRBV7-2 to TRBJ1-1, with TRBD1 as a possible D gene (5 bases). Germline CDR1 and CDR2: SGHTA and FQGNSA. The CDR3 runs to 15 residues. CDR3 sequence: CASSPAGPMNTAAFF. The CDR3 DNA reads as TGTGCCAGCAGCCCTGCGGGACCTATGAACACTGCAGCTTTCTTT.

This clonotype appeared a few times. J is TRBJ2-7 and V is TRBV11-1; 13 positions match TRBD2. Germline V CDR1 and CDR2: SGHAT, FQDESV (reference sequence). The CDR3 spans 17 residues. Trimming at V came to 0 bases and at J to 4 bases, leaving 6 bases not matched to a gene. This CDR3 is CASSLAQGLAGAYEQYF. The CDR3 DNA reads TGTGCCAGCAGCTTAGCCCAAGGACTAGCGGGAGCTTACGAGCAGTACTTC. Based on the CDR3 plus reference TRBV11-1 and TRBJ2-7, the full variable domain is EAEVAQSPRYKITEKSQAVAFWCDPISGHATLYWYRQILGQGPELLVQFQDESVVDDSQLPKDRFSAERLKGVDSTLKIQPAELGDSAMYLCASSLAQGLAGAYEQYFGPGTRLTVT.

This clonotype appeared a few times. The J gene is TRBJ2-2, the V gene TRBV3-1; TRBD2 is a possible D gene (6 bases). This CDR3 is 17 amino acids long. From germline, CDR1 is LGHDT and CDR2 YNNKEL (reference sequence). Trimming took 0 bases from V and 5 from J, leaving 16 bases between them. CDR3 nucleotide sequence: TGTGCCAGCAGCCAAGATTACCCCGGGAGTCTTACCGGGGAGCTGTTTTTT. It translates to CASSQDYPGSLTGELFF.

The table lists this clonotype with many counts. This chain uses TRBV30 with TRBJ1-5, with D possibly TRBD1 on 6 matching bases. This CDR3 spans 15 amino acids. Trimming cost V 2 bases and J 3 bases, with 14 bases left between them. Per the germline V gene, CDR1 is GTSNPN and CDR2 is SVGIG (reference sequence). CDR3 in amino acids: CAWSSTGYDNQPQHF. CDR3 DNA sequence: TGTGCCTGGAGTAGTACAGGGTACGACAATCAGCCCCAGCATTTT. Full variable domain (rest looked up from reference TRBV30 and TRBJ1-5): SQTIHQWPATLVQPVGSPLSLECTVEGTSNPNLYWYRQAAGRGLQLLFYSVGIGQISSEVPQNLSASRPQDRQFILSSKKLLLSDSGFYLCAWSSTGYDNQPQHFGDGTRLSIL.

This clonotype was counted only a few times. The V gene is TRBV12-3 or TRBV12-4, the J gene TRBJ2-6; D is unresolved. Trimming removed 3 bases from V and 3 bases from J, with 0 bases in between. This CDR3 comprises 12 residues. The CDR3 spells CASSFGANVLTF. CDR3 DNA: TGTGCCAGCAGTTTTGGGGCCAACGTCCTGACTTTC.

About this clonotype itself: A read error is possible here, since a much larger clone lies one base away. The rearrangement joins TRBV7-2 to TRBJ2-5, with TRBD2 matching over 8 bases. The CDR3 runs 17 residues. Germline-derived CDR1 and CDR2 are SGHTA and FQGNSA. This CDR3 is CASSPAGGSSYREAQYF. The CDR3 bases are TGTGCCAGCAGCCCCGCGGGGGGTAGTTCTTATCGAGAGGCCCAGTACTTC.

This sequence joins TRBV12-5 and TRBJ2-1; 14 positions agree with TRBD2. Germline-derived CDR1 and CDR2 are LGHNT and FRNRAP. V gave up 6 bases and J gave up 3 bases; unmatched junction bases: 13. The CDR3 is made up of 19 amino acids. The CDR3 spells CASGFKQGLAGVSYNEQFF. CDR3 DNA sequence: TGTGCTAGTGGCTTCAAACAGGGACTAGCGGGAGTGAGCTACAATGAGCAGTTCTTC.

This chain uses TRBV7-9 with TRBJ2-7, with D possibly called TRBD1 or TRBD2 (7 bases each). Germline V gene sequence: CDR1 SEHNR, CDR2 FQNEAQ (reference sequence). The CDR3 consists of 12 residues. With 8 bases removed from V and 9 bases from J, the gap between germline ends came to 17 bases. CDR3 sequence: CASLRQGEGQYF. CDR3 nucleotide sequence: TGTGCCAGCCTAAGGCAGGGGGAGGGGCAGTACTTC.

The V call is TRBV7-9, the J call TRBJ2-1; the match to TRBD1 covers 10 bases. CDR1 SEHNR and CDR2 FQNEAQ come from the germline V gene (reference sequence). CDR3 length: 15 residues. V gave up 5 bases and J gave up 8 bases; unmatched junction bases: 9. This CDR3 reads CASSPGQGEGHEQFF. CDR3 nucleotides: TGTGCCAGCAGCCCCGGACAGGGGGAAGGGCATGAGCAGTTCTTC.